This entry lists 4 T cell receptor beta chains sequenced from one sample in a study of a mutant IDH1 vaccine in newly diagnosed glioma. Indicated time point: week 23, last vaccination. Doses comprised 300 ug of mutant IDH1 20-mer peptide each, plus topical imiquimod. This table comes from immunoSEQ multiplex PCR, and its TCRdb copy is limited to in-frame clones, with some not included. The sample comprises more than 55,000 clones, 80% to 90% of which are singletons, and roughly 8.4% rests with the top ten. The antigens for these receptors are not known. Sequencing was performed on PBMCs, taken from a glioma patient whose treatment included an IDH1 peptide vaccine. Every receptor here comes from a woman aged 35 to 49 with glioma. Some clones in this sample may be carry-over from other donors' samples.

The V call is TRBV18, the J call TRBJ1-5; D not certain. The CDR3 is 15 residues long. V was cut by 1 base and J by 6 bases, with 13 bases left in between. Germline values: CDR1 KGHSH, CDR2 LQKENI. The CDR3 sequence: CASSPRGGLTQPQHF. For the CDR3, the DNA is TGTGCCAGCTCACCACGAGGAGGGTTAACTCAGCCCCAGCATTTT.

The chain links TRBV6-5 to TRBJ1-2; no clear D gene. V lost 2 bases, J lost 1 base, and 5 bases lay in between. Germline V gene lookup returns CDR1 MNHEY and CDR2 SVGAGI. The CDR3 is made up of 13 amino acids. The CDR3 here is CASSYDRNYGYTF. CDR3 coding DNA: TGTGCCAGCAGTTACGACCGTAACTATGGCTACACCTTC.

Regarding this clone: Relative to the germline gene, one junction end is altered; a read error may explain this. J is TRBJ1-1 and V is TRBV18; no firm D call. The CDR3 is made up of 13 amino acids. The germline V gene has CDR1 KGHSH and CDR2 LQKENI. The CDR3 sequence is CASSPGLKTEAFF. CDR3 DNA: TGTGCCAGCTCACCCGGGTTGAAGACTGAAGCTTTCTTT.

CDR3 sequence reads: CASSLDLAGNEQFF. CDR3 DNA: TGTGCCAGCAGCTTAGATCTGGCGGGGAATGAGCAGTTCTTC. J is TRBJ2-1 and V is TRBV11-2; weak D call: TRBD2 (6 bases). The CDR3 runs to 14 residues. V lost 0 bases, J lost 7 bases, and 10 bases lay in between. Germline V lookup: CDR1 SGHAT, CDR2 FQNNGV.